This TCR beta chain was sequenced during a study of T cell repertoires in ileal Crohn's disease. Overall study context: At surgery, about 34% of patients smoked, with median disease duration approximately 7.3 years. The MI sample came from the proximal margin of the surgical specimen.

V dropped 4 bases and J dropped 3 bases, with 10 bases sitting between them. The CDR3 loop spans 12 amino acids. Per germline, CDR1 GTSNPN and CDR2 SVGIG (reference sequence). Study-level findings and limits: High-frequency clones were more common in sorted CD8 than CD4 cells. All patients with clonality above 26.8% had endoscopic recurrence.

In the case of this clone: Antigen unknown.

Clones were sequenced by immunoSEQ multiplex PCR, and TCRdb holds only the in-frame ones, with some missing. The sample has fewer than 6,500 clones, nearly 80% seen once. Time point in this sample: proximal margin of the surgical specimen (macroscopically non-inflamed). This TCR was sampled from an adult with Crohn's disease. The sample was ileal tissue. The chain carries TRBV30 and TRBJ2-7; D possibly corresponds to TRBD2 (5 bases). The CDR3 spells CAWTSSYYEQYF. CDR3 DNA: TGTGCCTGGACTAGCAGCTACTACGAGCAGTACTTC.